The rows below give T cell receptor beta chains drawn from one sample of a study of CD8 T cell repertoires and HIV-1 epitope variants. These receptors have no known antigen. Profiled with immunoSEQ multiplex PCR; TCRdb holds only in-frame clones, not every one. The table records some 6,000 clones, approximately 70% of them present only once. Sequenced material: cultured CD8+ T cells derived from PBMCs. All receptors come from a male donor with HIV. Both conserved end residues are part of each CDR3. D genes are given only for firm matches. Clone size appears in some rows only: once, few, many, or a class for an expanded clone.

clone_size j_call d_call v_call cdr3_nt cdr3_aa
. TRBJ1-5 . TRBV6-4 TGTGCCAGCAGATCCGTACAGGAAAATCAGCCCCAGCATTTT CASRSVQENQPQHF
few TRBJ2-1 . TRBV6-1 TGTGCCAGCAGCGAATCCCCCCCAGTCTACAATGAGCAGTTCTTC CASSESPPVYNEQFF
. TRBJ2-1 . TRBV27 TGTGCCAGCAGTTTACTAGGGCAGGGAGATGAGCAGTTCTTC CASSLLGQGDEQFF
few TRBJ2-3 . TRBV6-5 TGTGCCAGCAGTCCTGGACTGAGAGACGGTACGCAGTATTTT CASSPGLRDGTQYF
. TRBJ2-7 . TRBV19 TGTGCCAGTAGTATAGGACCAGGGCCCTACGAGCAGTACTTC CASSIGPGPYEQYF
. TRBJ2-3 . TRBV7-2 TGTGCCAGCAGCTCAGAGGCTATCCTCCTGACAGATACGCAGTATTTT CASSSEAILLTDTQYF
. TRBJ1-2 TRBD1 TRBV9 TGTGCCAGCAGCGCGGGTGGAGGGACAGGGTGGGGGCTAGACCATGGCTACACCTTC CASSAGGGTGWGLDHGYTF
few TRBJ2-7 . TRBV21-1 TGTGCCAGCAACGGATACCGGGACAGGGAGAACGAGCAGTACTTC CASNGYRDRENEQYF
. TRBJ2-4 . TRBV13 TGTGCCAGCAGCTCGGGCAGGGGAGGATCAAACATTCAGTACTTC CASSSGRGGSNIQYF
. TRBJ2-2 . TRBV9 TGTGCCAGCAGCGTAGTCGGAAGTCCGAACACCGGGGAGCTGTTTTTT CASSVVGSPNTGELFF
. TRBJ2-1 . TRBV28 TGTGCCAGCAGTTTAATTGGACTCTCCTACAATGAGCAGTTCTTC CASSLIGLSYNEQFF
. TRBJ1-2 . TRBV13 TGCGCCAGCAGCCAAGATCCCCCAGACTTGGACTATGGCTACACCTTC CASSQDPPDLDYGYTF
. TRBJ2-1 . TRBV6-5 TGTGCCAGCATGGGGCGTCCGGGGTACAATGAGCAGTTCTTC CASMGRPGYNEQFF
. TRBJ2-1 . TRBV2 TGTGCCAGCAGTCATAGCGTCAGCTCCTACAATGAGCAGTTCTTC CASSHSVSSYNEQFF
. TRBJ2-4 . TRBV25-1 TGTGCCAGCAGTGACAGCCCTTGGGGGGCCAAAAACATTCAGTACTTC CASSDSPWGAKNIQYF
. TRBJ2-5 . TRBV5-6 TGTGCCAGCAGCTTCCGAGGGGGGTACCAAGAGACCCAGTACTTC CASSFRGGYQETQYF
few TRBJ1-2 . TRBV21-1 TGTGCCAGCAGCAAAGCCCCGGGTGAAGTTCCGAATGGCTACACCTTC CASSKAPGEVPNGYTF
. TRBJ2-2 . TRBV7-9 TGTGCCAGCAGCTGGACTCCGAGCACCGGGGAGCTGTTTTTT CASSWTPSTGELFF
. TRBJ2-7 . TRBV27 TGTGCCAGCAGTTTTATTTCCACGCGATACGAGCAGTACTTC CASSFISTRYEQYF
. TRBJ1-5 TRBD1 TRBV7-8 TGTGCCAGCAGCTTTTTCTTTTACAGGGGTCCCAATCAGCCCCAGCATTTT CASSFFFYRGPNQPQHF
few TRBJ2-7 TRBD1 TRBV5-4 TGTGCCAGCAGTAATACCGGGACAGGGACCTACGAGCAGTACTTC CASSNTGTGTYEQYF
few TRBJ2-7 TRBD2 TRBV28 TGTGCCAGCAGAGGTACTAGCGGAGTGTCCTACGAGCAGTACTTC CASRGTSGVSYEQYF
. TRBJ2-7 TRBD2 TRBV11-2 TGTGCCAGCAGCTCCTTCCCGGGACTAGCGGGATCCTACGAGCAGTACTTC CASSSFPGLAGSYEQYF
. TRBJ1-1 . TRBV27 TGTGCCAGCATCCGAGGGGGGGGCACTGAAGCTTTCTTT CASIRGGGTEAFF
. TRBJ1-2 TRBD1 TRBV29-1 TGCAGCGTCGAGACAGGGGACTATGGCTACACCTTC CSVETGDYGYTF
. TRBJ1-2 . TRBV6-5 TGTGCCAGCAGTTACGTGGCGACGGATGGCTACACCTTC CASSYVATDGYTF
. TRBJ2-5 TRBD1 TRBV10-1 TGCGCCAGCAGCACAGGGGGCGCGGAGGAGACCCAGTACTTC CASSTGGAEETQYF
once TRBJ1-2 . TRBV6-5 TGTGCCAGCAGTTACGGCGCTTTTGGCTACACCTTC CASSYGAFGYTF
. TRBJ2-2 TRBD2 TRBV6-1 TGTGCCAGCAGTGAAGCTAGCGGGAGCACCGGGGAGCTGTTTTTT CASSEASGSTGELFF
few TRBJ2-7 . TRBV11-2 TGTGCCAGCAGGCTGGACAGCTCCTACGAGCAGTACTTC CASRLDSSYEQYF
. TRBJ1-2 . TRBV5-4 TGTGCCAGCAGCTTTCACGGGGGGAACTATGGCTACACCTTC CASSFHGGNYGYTF
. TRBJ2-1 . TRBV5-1 TGCGCCAGCAGCTTGACAGTCAATGAGCAGTTCTTC CASSLTVNEQFF
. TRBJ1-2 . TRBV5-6 TGTGCCAGCAGCTTGGAGCCCCGCTATGGCTACACCTTC CASSLEPRYGYTF
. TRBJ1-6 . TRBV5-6 TGTGCCAGCAGCCACAGGGAGGCCAATTCACCCCTCCACTTT CASSHREANSPLHF
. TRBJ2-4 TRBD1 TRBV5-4 TGTGCCAGCAGCCTCGGGACAGCAAACATTCAGTACTTC CASSLGTANIQYF
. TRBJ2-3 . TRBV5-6 TGTGCCAGCAGCTTGGGTCAGGATCATACGCAGTATTTT CASSLGQDHTQYF
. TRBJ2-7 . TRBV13 TGTGCCAGCAGTTCAGATGTCTCGGCCTACGAGCAGTACTTC CASSSDVSAYEQYF
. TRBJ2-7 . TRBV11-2 TGTGCCAGCAGCTTACGAGCGGGCGAGCAGTACTTC CASSLRAGEQYF
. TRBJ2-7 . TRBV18 TGTGCCAGCTCACCACCCAGCTCCTACGAGCAGTACTTC CASSPPSSYEQYF
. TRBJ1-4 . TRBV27 TGTGCCAGCAGACGTGGAGGATCATGGTTTGAAAAACTGTTTTTT CASRRGGSWFEKLFF
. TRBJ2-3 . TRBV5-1 TGCGCCAGCAGCTTGGACGGGAGCCCCGCAGATACGCAGTATTTT CASSLDGSPADTQYF
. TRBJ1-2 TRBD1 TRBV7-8 TGTGCCAGCAGCTTAGGTCTGACAGGGGAGGTTGGCTACACCTTC CASSLGLTGEVGYTF
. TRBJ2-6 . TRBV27 TGTGCCAGCAGTTTATCGGGACGTCTCTCTGGGGCCAACGTCCTGACTTTC CASSLSGRLSGANVLTF
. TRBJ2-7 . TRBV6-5 TGTGCCAGCAGACCTATTGGGGGCTACGAGCAGTACTTC CASRPIGGYEQYF
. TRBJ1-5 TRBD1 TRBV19 TGTGCCAGTACCTCGGGACAGGGAGGCAATCAGCCCCAGCATTTT CASTSGQGGNQPQHF
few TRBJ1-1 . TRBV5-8 TGTGCCAGCAGCCCTGGCCTGAACACTGAAGCTTTCTTT CASSPGLNTEAFF
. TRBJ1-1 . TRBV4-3 TGCGCCAGCAGCCAAAGCCTAGGGACAATGAACACTGAAGCTTTCTTT CASSQSLGTMNTEAFF
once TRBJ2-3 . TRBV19 TGTGCCAGTAGCGGCGACACAGATACGCAGTATTTT CASSGDTDTQYF
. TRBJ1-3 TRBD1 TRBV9 TGTGCCAGCAGCGTAGGACAGGGAATCTCTGGAAACACCATATATTTT CASSVGQGISGNTIYF
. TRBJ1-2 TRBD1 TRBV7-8 TGTGCCAGCAGTTCCGGGACAGGGGGCTACACCTTC CASSSGTGGYTF
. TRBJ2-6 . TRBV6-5 TGTGCCACCCGGGCTGGGGCCAACGTCCTGACTTTC CATRAGANVLTF
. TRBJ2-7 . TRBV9 TGTGCCAGCAGCGTTGCCGGCAGTTACGAGCAGTACTTC CASSVAGSYEQYF
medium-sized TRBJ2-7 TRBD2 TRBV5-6 TGTGCCAGCAGCGCGGGACTAGGTTCCTCCGAGCAGTACTTC CASSAGLGSSEQYF
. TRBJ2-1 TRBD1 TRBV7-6 TGTGCCAGCAGCTCGACTAGACAGGGGGCATTAAATGAGCAGTTCTTC CASSSTRQGALNEQFF
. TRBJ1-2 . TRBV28 TGTGCCAGCAGTTTATTCGCCCTTAGCCCACAGTCTCCTAACTATGGCTACACCTTC CASSLFALSPQSPNYGYTF
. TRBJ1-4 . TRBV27 TGTGCCAGCAGTTTATTTTCAGGGGTCGGCGAAAAACTGTTTTTT CASSLFSGVGEKLFF
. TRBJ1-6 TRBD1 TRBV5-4 TGTGCCAGCAGCGCCGGGACAGGGGTTTCCTATAATTCACCCCTCCACTTT CASSAGTGVSYNSPLHF
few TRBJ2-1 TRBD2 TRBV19 TGTGCCAGTAGTATGGCGGGGGTTTGGATGGACAATGAGCAGTTCTTC CASSMAGVWMDNEQFF
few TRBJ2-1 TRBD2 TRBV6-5 TGTGCCAGCAGTTACTCGCCTAGCGGGGGACACAATGAGCAGTTCTTC CASSYSPSGGHNEQFF
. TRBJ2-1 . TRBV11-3 TGTGCCAGCAGCCCTACGAGGTCCTACAATGAGCAGTTCTTC CASSPTRSYNEQFF